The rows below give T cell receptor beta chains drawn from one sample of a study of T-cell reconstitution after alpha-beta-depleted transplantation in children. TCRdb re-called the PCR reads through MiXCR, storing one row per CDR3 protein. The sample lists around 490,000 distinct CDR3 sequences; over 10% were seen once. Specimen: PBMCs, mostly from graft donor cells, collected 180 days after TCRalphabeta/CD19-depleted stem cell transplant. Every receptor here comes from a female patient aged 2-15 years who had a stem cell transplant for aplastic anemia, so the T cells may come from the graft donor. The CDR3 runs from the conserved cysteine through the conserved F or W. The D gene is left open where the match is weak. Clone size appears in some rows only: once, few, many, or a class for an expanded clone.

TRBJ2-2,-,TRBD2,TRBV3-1,CATSLIAGGRWTGELFF,TGTGCCACCAGCCTCATAGCGGGGGGACGGTGGACCGGGGAGCTGTTTTTT
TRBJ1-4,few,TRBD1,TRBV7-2,CASSLGTGGPWEKLFF,TGTGCCAGCAGCTTGGGGACAGGGGGCCCTTGGGAAAAACTGTTTTTT
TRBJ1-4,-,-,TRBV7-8,CASSLRRPEKLFF,TGTGCCAGCAGCTTACGGCGTCCGGAAAAACTGTTTTTT
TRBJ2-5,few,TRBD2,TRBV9,CASSVGPPREGPQETQYF,TGTGCCAGCAGCGTAGGCCCTCCGCGGGAGGGCCCGCAAGAGACCCAGTACTTC
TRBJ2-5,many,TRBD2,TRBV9,CASSVSAGGGQETQYF,TGTGCCAGCAGCGTATCCGCGGGGGGCGGACAAGAGACCCAGTACTTC
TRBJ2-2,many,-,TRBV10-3,CAISEDGNTGELFF,TGTGCCATCAGTGAGGACGGGAACACCGGGGAGCTGTTTTTT
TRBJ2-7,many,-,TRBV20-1,CSAPSTSVREQYF,TGCAGTGCTCCGTCGACGAGCGTCCGGGAGCAGTACTTC
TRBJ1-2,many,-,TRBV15,CATSREPATNYGYTF,TGTGCCACCAGCAGAGAGCCAGCAACTAACTATGGCTACACCTTC
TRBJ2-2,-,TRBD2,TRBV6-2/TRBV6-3,CASSINSGAGELFF,TGTGCCAGCAGTATAAATAGCGGGGCCGGGGAGCTGTTTTTT
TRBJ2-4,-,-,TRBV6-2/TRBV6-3,CASSSPLAKNIQYF,TGTGCCAGCAGTTCTCCGCTAGCCAAAAACATTCAGTACTTC
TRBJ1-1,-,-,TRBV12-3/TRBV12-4,CASRARVYTEAFF,TGTGCCAGCAGGGCCAGGGTGTACACTGAAGCTTTCTTT
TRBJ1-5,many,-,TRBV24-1,CATSGKNQPQHF,TGTGCCACCAGTGGGAAAAATCAGCCCCAGCATTTT
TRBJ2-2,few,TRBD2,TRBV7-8,CASSLATSPNTGELFF,TGTGCCAGCAGCTTAGCGACTAGCCCGAACACCGGGGAGCTGTTTTTT
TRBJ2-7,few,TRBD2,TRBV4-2,CASSQVTAGTSGSPYEQYF,TGTGCCAGCAGCCAAGTTACGGCAGGGACTAGCGGGTCTCCCTACGAGCAGTACTTC
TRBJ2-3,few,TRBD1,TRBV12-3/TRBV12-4,CASSSIGTGGLNTDTQYF,TGTGCCAGCAGTTCAATCGGGACAGGGGGCCTCAACACAGATACGCAGTATTTT
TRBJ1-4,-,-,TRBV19,CASTMRRGEKLFF,TGTGCCAGTACCATGAGGAGGGGCGAAAAACTGTTTTTT
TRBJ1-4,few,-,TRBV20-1,CSAIARNLEKLFF,TGCAGTGCTATAGCCCGGAACCTGGAAAAACTGTTTTTT
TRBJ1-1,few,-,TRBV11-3,CASSSSEGRTEAFF,TGTGCCAGCAGTTCCTCGGAGGGGCGGACTGAAGCTTTCTTT
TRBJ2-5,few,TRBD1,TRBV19,CASSLWTGGRRETQYF,TGTGCCAGTAGTCTCTGGACAGGGGGCAGGCGGGAGACCCAGTACTTC
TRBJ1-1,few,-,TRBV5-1,CASSSYGTDTEAFF,TGCGCCAGCAGCTCGTACGGGACGGACACTGAAGCTTTCTTT
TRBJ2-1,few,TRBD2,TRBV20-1,CSLETSGRLGHRLNEQFF,TGCAGTCTGGAGACTAGCGGGAGACTGGGCCATCGTCTTAATGAGCAGTTCTTC
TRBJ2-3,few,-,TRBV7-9,CASSSNRQAGDTQYF,TGTGCCAGCAGCTCAAATCGACAGGCCGGAGATACGCAGTATTTT
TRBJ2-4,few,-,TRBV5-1,CASSLFAGGNIQYF,TGCGCCAGCAGCTTGTTTGCTGGGGGAAACATTCAGTACTTC
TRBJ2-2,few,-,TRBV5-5,CASSFVYTGELFF,TGTGCCAGCAGCTTTGTGTACACCGGGGAGCTGTTTTTT
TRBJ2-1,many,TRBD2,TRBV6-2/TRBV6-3,CASSYRLAGDNEQFF,TGTGCCAGCAGTTATCGGCTAGCGGGGGACAATGAGCAGTTCTTC
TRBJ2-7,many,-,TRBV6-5,CASSYGGTSYEQYF,TGTGCCAGCAGTTACGGAGGCACCTCCTACGAGCAGTACTTC
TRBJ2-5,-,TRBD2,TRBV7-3,CASSAGLAEQETQYF,TGTGCCAGCAGCGCGGGACTAGCGGAACAAGAGACCCAGTACTTC
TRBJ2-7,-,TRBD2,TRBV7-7,CASSLGAASGTYEQYF,TGTGCCAGCAGCTTAGGTGCGGCTAGCGGGACCTACGAGCAGTACTTC
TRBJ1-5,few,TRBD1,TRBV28,CASRDGQVYSNQPQHF,TGTGCCAGCAGGGACGGACAGGTTTATAGCAATCAGCCCCAGCATTTT
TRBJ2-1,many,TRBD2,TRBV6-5,CASSYVGGPLDEQFF,TGTGCCAGCAGTTACGTGGGAGGGCCTTTAGATGAGCAGTTCTTC
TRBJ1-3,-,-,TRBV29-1,CSVGTSGNTIYF,TGCAGCGTCGGGACATCTGGAAACACCATATATTTT
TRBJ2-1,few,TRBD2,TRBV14,CASSQGGLAVWGNEQFF,TGTGCCAGCAGCCAAGGCGGTCTAGCGGTTTGGGGCAATGAGCAGTTCTTC
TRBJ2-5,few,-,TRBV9,CASSTSRDKKETQYF,TGTGCCAGCAGCACATCCCGGGACAAAAAAGAGACCCAGTACTTC
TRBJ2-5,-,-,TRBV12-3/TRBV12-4,CASSPGLSAQYF,TGTGCCAGCAGTCCGGGACTCTCGGCCCAGTACTTC
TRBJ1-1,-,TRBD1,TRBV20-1,CSAADRGRMNTEAFF,TGCAGTGCTGCCGACAGGGGGCGAATGAACACTGAAGCTTTCTTT
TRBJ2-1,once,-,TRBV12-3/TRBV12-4,CASSLEVTVNQQFF,TGTGCCAGCAGTTTAGAGGTGACGGTCAATCAGCAGTTCTTC
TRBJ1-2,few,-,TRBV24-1,CATSDPPREGYTF,TGTGCCACCAGTGACCCTCCGAGGGAAGGCTACACCTTC